Sequencing of this T cell receptor (beta chain) was carried out in a study of neurological immune-mediated disorders. This clonotype was observed at least ten times. The V and J ends lost 3 bases and 7 bases respectively, with 10 bases between them. This CDR3 region has 13 residues. Sample time point: longitudinal time-point 2. TCRdb recomputed calls from the 5' RACE reads with MiXCR, one row per CDR3 protein. This repertoire shows approximately 89,000 distinct CDR3 sequences, roughly an eighth found once; its top ten account for approximately 4.5%. Sequenced sample: PBMCs. This TCR came from a female donor with HTLV-1-associated myelopathy (HAM/TSP). V is TRBV12-3 or TRBV12-4 and J is TRBJ1-5, with D perhaps matching TRBD1 (5 bases). The CDR3 sequence: CASSFKGNQPQHF. In DNA, the CDR3 is TGTGCCAGCAGTTTTAAGGGGAACCAGCCCCAGCATTTT.